This T cell receptor (beta chain) stems from a study of vaccination effects on CD4 cells after COVID-19. In the study overall: The median interval between the second dose and post-vaccine sampling was 72 days. General study results and limits: The study had few convalescent patients and no early post-infection timepoints.

Antigen-specific CD4+ T cell clonotypes were called by their expansion after viral peptide-pool culture in ViraFEST. It was after more than nine days of culture that CD4+ T cells were isolated. Of the BNT162b2 and mRNA-1273 vaccines, participants received two doses of one or the other. This CDR3 is built from 12 residues. CDR1 and CDR2 from the germline V gene are MNHEY and SVGAGI. Trimming shortened V by 4 bases and J by 0 bases, and 3 bases separated the two germline ends. TCRdb keeps only in-frame clones here, not all; method: immunoSEQ multiplex PCR. The table includes roughly 34,000 clones, roughly four fifths detected once. This clone has only a few counts. The target antigen is unknown.

The starting material was CD4+ T cells from PBMCs cultured with HCoV-NL63 spike peptides, obtained after COVID-19 vaccination. This sequence was found in a human donor who received a COVID-19 vaccine. Some clones in this sample may be carry-over from other donors' samples. The chain uses TRBV6-5 and TRBJ1-1; D uncertain. This CDR3 is CASSWLNTEAFF. CDR3 DNA: TGTGCCAGCAGTTGGTTGAACACTGAAGCTTTCTTT.